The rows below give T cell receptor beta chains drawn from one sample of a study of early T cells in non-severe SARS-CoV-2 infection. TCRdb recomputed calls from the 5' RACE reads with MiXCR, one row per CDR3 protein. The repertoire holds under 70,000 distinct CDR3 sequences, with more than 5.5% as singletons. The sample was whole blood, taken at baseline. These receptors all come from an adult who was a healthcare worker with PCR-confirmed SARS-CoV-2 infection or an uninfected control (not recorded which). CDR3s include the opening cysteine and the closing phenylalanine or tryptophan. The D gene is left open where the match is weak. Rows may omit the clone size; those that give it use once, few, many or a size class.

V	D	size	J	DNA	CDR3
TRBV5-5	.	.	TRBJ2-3	TGTGCCAGCAGCCCCCTTGGCGGGACAACAGATACGCAGTATTTT	CASSPLGGTTDTQYF
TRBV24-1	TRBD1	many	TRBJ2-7	TGTGCCACCAGCGAGGGGGCTGAGGATCGATCCTACGAGCAGTACTTC	CATSEGAEDRSYEQYF
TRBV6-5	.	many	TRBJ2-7	TGTGCCAGCAGTTACTCGAAAACGCAGGGCTTAGTGGCCGAGCAGTACTTC	CASSYSKTQGLVAEQYF
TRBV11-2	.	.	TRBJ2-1	TGTGCCAGCAGCGCACAAGACATCTCCTCCTACAATGAGCAGTTCTTC	CASSAQDISSYNEQFF
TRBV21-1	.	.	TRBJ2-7	TGTGCCAGCAGCTTCGACGCTGAAGGGGGGGAGCAGTACTTC	CASSFDAEGGEQYF
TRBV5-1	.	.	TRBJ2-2	TGCGCCAGCAACCCGTCGGCGGGATCCGTCGGGGAGCTGTTTTTT	CASNPSAGSVGELFF
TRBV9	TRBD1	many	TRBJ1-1	TGTGCCAGCAGCGCGTCGACAGGGGACACTGAAGCTTTCTTT	CASSASTGDTEAFF
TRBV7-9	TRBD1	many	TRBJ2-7	TGTGCCAGCAGACGACTCCGGACAGGGGGAGAGGGTGAGCAGTACTTC	CASRRLRTGGEGEQYF
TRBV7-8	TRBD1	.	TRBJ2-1	TGTGCCAGCAGCCCGGACAGGGTTACTGAGCAGTTCTTC	CASSPDRVTEQFF
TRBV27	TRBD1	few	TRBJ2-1	TGTGCCAGCAGGGGACAGGGGGCGATTAGTGGCTACAATGAGCAGTTCTTC	CASRGQGAISGYNEQFF
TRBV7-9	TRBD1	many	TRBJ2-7	TGTGCCAGCAGCTTAGCCCCAAACGCGGACAGGTTTCATTCCTACGAGCAGTACTTC	CASSLAPNADRFHSYEQYF
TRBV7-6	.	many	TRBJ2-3	TGTGCCAGCAGCTTATTTGATGACTCCACAGATACGCAGTATTTT	CASSLFDDSTDTQYF
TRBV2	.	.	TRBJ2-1	TGTGCCAGCAGGGGGACCGGTGAGCAGTTCTTC	CASRGTGEQFF
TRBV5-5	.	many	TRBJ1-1	TGTGCCAGCAGCTTGGCCACGTTTCAATACAGCGGAGGCACTGAAGCTTTCTTT	CASSLATFQYSGGTEAFF
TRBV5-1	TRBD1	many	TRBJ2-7	TGCGCCAGCAGCCCCGGGACAGGTAATTCCTACGAGCAGTACTTC	CASSPGTGNSYEQYF
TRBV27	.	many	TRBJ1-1	TGTGCCAGCAGTTTTGGCCTGAACACTGAAGCTTTCTTT	CASSFGLNTEAFF
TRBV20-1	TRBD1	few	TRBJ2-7	TGCAGTGCTAGCCGGGACAGGGTAAACGAGCAGTACTTC	CSASRDRVNEQYF